A single sample is the source of the 10 T cell receptor beta chains below, sequenced in a study of beta chain features in type 1 diabetes. The investigators reverse transcribed all of the isolated RNA, so they sequenced expressed TCRB transcripts. Clones were sequenced by immunoSEQ multiplex PCR, and TCRdb holds only the in-frame ones, with some missing. The sample lists about 340,000 clones, approximately 8.2% occurring once. Material for sequencing was central memory CD4+ T cells from blood. These TCRs come from a woman younger than 35 in good health.

The chain has TRBV7-8 and TRBJ2-7; D unresolved. The CDR3 has 15 residues. Germline CDR1 is SGHVS and CDR2 is FQNEAQ. The V end lost 3 bases, the J end lost 0 bases, and 12 bases lay between the germline ends. The CDR3 nucleotides are TGTGCCAGCAGCTTGGGCGCCGGGCGCTCCTACGAGCAGTACTTC. Translating gives CASSLGAGRSYEQYF.

The CDR3 DNA reads as TGCGCCAGCAGCCAACGCGGGACAGGGAACGGGGCCAACGTCCTGACTTTC. It yields the protein CASSQRGTGNGANVLTF. The rearrangement joins TRBV4-3 to TRBJ2-6; 9 bases agree with TRBD1. CDR1 is LGHNA and CDR2 is YSLEER in the germline V gene. V was clipped by 2 bases and J by 4 bases; unmatched bases: 6. CDR3 size: 17 residues.

This clone was seen a few times. V usage is TRBV7-2 and J usage is TRBJ2-2; 8 bases map to TRBD2. The junction had 12 bases not matched to a gene; V was cut back by 3 bases and J by 3 bases. The CDR3 consists of 18 residues. The germline gives CDR1 SGHTA, CDR2 FQGNSA. The CDR3 region has the DNA TGTGCCAGCAGCTTTTGGCGGGAGGATTTATTTTACACCGGGGAGCTGTTTTTT. Its translation: CASSFWREDLFYTGELFF.

The sample holds a few counts of this clone. J is TRBJ2-7 and V is TRBV7-8, with D unclear. The germline V gene encodes CDR1 SGHVS and CDR2 FQNEAQ. This CDR3 is built from 11 residues. Between the trimmed V and J ends, which lost 2 bases and 6 bases, there was a span of 5 bases. This CDR3 reads CASSLRGEQYF. The DNA for the CDR3 is TGTGCCAGCAGCTTACGTGGCGAGCAGTACTTC. Full variable domain (remainder filled in from reference TRBV7-8 and TRBJ2-7): GAGVSQSPRYKVAKRGQDVALRCDPISGHVSLFWYQQALGQGPEFLTYFQNEAQLDKSGLPSDRFFAERPEGSVSTLKIQRTQQEDSAVYLCASSLRGEQYFGPGTRLTVT.

The chain recombines TRBV19 with TRBJ1-2; 9 bases agree with TRBD1. With 5 bases clipped from V and 4 bases from J, the junction kept 8 bases outside the gene matches. This CDR3 has 15 residues. Germline CDR1 is LNHDA and CDR2 is SQIVND (reference sequence). The CDR3 bases are TGTGCCAGTAGTTCCTCACAGGGGGCAGGCTATGGCTACACCTTC. This encodes CASSSSQGAGYGYTF. The whole variable domain, remainder taken from reference TRBV19 and TRBJ1-2, is DGGITQSPKYLFRKEGQNVTLSCEQNLNHDAMYWYRQDPGQGLRLIYYSQIVNDFQKGDIAEGYSVSREKKESFPLTVTSAQKNPTAFYLCASSSSQGAGYGYTFGSGTRLTVV.

This clone showed up just a few times. The CDR3 region is CASSFGTPRTGSGELFF. CDR3 bases: TGTGCCAGCAGCTTCGGGACTCCGCGGACTGGGTCCGGGGAGCTGTTTTTT. V gene TRBV5-4 combines with J gene TRBJ2-2, with D perhaps matching TRBD2 (6 bases). The CDR3 length is 17 residues. V was clipped by 2 bases and J by 6 bases, with 20 bases between them. Germline CDR1 SGHNT, CDR2 YYREEE (reference sequence).

The chain employs TRBV27 and TRBJ2-7, with D possibly TRBD2 on 6 matching bases. Germline loops: CDR1 MNHEY, CDR2 SMNVEV (reference sequence). CDR3 length equals 14 residues. V was cut by 5 bases and J by 2 bases, with 13 bases left in between. As DNA, the CDR3 is TGTGCCAGCAGTCTGCGACTAGGCCCCTACGAGCAGTACTTC. Protein sequence: CASSLRLGPYEQYF.

V usage is TRBV10-3 and J usage is TRBJ1-5; TRBD1 matches at 8 bases. The CDR3 contains 15 residues. The V gene's germline CDR1 is ENHRY and CDR2 SYGVKD. With 3 bases clipped from V and 2 bases from J, the junction kept 3 bases outside the gene matches. The CDR3 bases are TGTGCCATCAGTGAACAGGGGGGAGGCAATCAGCCCCAGCATTTT. As protein: CAISEQGGGNQPQHF.

This clone was recorded a few times. The V call is TRBV7-2, the J call TRBJ2-6; D remains unclear. Germline values: CDR1 SGHTA, CDR2 FQGNSA. The CDR3 sequence is 17 residues long. The ends were cut back, 3 bases at V and 0 bases at J, with 12 bases in the middle. CDR3 protein: CASSFSRSSSGANVLTF. DNA of the CDR3: TGTGCCAGCAGCTTTTCCCGTTCAAGCTCTGGGGCCAACGTCCTGACTTTC.

This clone was detected a few times. This chain links TRBV7-9 with TRBJ1-4, with 11 bases that match TRBD1. The ends lost 5 bases at V and 5 bases at J; junction bases unmatched: 10. This CDR3 is built from 17 residues. The V gene's germline CDR1 is SEHNR and CDR2 FQNEAQ (reference sequence). The chain's CDR3 is CASSRRAGDRGNEKLFF. The CDR3 DNA follows: TGTGCCAGCAGCCGAAGAGCTGGGGACAGGGGGAATGAAAAACTGTTTTTT.